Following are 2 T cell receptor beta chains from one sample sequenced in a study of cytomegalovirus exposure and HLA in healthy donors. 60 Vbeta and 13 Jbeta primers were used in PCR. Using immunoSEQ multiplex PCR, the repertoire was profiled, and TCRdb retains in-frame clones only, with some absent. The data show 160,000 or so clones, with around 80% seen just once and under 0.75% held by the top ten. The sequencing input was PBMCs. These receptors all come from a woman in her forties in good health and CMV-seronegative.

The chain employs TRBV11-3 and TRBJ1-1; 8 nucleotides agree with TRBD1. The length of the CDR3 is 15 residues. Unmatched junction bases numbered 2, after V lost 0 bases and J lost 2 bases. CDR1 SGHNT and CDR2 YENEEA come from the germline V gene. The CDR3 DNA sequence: TGTGCCAGCAGCTTAGAGGACAGGGCTAACACTGAAGCTTTCTTT. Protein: CASSLEDRANTEAFF.

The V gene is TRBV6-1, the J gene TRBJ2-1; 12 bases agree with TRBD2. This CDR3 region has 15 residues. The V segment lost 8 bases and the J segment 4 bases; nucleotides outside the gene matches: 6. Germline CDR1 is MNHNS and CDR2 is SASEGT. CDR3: CASYRGLAGYNEQFF. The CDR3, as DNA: TGTGCCAGCTACAGAGGACTAGCGGGATACAATGAGCAGTTCTTC.